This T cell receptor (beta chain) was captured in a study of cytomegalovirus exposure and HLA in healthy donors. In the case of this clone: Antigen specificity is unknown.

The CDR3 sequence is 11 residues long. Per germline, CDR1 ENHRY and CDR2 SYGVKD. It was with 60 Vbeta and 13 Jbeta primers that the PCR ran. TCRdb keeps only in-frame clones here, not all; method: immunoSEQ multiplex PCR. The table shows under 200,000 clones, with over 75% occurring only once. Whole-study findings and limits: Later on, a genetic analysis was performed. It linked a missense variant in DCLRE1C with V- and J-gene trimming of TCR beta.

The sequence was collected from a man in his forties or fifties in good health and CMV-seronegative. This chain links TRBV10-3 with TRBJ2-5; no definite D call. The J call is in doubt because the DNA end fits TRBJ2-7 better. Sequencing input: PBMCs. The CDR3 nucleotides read TGTGCCATCAGTGTTGGTTACGAGCAGTACTTC. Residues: CAISVGYEQYF.